These T cell receptor beta chains were read from a single sample in a study of cytomegalovirus exposure and HLA in healthy donors. The repertoire was sequenced with immunoSEQ multiplex PCR; TCRdb's copy has only in-frame clones and lacks some. The sample includes some 130,000 clones, 76% of them seen just once. Sample: PBMCs. These receptors were taken from a middle-aged man in good health and CMV-seronegative. Both conserved end residues are part of each CDR3. Fields, in order: D gene, V gene, J gene, clone size, CDR3 protein, CDR3 DNA. D genes are given only for firm matches. Only some rows state a clone size, as once, few, many or a class for expanded clones.

D gene: -
V gene: TRBV7-2
J gene: TRBJ1-6
clone size: -
CDR3 protein: CASSDRNNSPLHF
CDR3 DNA: TGTGCCAGCTCCGACAGAAATAATTCACCCCTCCACTTT

D gene: -
V gene: TRBV29-1
J gene: TRBJ1-2
clone size: -
CDR3 protein: CSAADSTNYGYTF
CDR3 DNA: TGCAGCGCGGCTGACAGTACTAACTATGGCTACACCTTC

D gene: -
V gene: TRBV9
J gene: TRBJ2-2
clone size: -
CDR3 protein: CASSPPSGELFF
CDR3 DNA: TGTGCCAGCAGCCCCCCGAGCGGGGAGCTGTTTTTT

D gene: -
V gene: TRBV19
J gene: TRBJ2-7
clone size: -
CDR3 protein: CASSRSRVTYEQYF
CDR3 DNA: TGTGCCAGTAGCCGAAGCAGGGTTACCTACGAGCAGTACTTC

D gene: TRBD1
V gene: TRBV7-9
J gene: TRBJ1-4
clone size: -
CDR3 protein: CASSVSDRENGKLFF
CDR3 DNA: TGTGCCAGCAGCGTGAGTGACAGGGAGAATGGAAAACTGTTTTTT

D gene: TRBD1
V gene: TRBV19
J gene: TRBJ2-7
clone size: -
CDR3 protein: CASSEAGQGFYEQYF
CDR3 DNA: TGTGCCAGTAGTGAGGCCGGACAGGGGTTTTACGAGCAGTACTTC

D gene: -
V gene: TRBV9
J gene: TRBJ1-1
clone size: -
CDR3 protein: CASSVGAGTAVDTEAFF
CDR3 DNA: TGTGCCAGCAGCGTAGGGGCCGGAACCGCAGTGGACACTGAAGCTTTCTTT

D gene: -
V gene: TRBV14
J gene: TRBJ2-5
clone size: -
CDR3 protein: CASSRGYQETQYF
CDR3 DNA: TGTGCCAGCAGCCGCGGGTACCAAGAGACCCAGTACTTC

D gene: -
V gene: TRBV11-2
J gene: TRBJ2-7
clone size: few
CDR3 protein: CASSLESGATYEQYF
CDR3 DNA: TGTGCCAGCAGCTTAGAGTCGGGAGCGACCTACGAGCAGTACTTC

D gene: TRBD2
V gene: TRBV7-8
J gene: TRBJ2-5
clone size: -
CDR3 protein: CASSQRGWVETQYF
CDR3 DNA: TGTGCCAGCAGCCAGCGGGGCTGGGTGGAGACCCAGTACTTC

D gene: TRBD1
V gene: TRBV28
J gene: TRBJ2-7
clone size: -
CDR3 protein: CASSPIPTGSGIYEQYF
CDR3 DNA: TGTGCCAGCAGTCCAATACCGACAGGGTCAGGAATCTACGAGCAGTACTTC

D gene: TRBD2
V gene: TRBV11-2
J gene: TRBJ2-1
clone size: -
CDR3 protein: CASSLDSGLAFYEQFF
CDR3 DNA: TGTGCCAGCAGCTTAGATTCAGGACTAGCTTTCTATGAGCAGTTCTTC

D gene: -
V gene: TRBV5-1
J gene: TRBJ1-1
clone size: -
CDR3 protein: CASSGGGDGTEAFF
CDR3 DNA: TGCGCCAGCAGCGGAGGGGGGGACGGCACTGAAGCTTTCTTT

D gene: TRBD1
V gene: TRBV18
J gene: TRBJ2-3
clone size: -
CDR3 protein: CASSPRQGAPATDTQYF
CDR3 DNA: TGTGCCAGCTCACCTCGACAGGGGGCACCTGCCACAGATACGCAGTATTTT

D gene: TRBD1
V gene: TRBV7-9
J gene: TRBJ1-1
clone size: -
CDR3 protein: CASNRAQGVFTEAFF
CDR3 DNA: TGTGCCAGCAACCGCGCCCAGGGGGTTTTCACTGAAGCTTTCTTT

D gene: -
V gene: TRBV29-1
J gene: TRBJ2-7
clone size: -
CDR3 protein: CSVENRPYEQYF
CDR3 DNA: TGCAGCGTTGAAAACAGACCCTACGAGCAGTACTTC

D gene: -
V gene: TRBV30
J gene: TRBJ2-5
clone size: -
CDR3 protein: CAWSLAGHPVVLETQYF
CDR3 DNA: TGTGCCTGGAGTTTGGCAGGACACCCGGTGGTGTTAGAGACCCAGTACTTC

D gene: TRBD2
V gene: TRBV7-6
J gene: TRBJ2-5
clone size: -
CDR3 protein: CASSPAGGQETQYF
CDR3 DNA: TGTGCCAGCAGCCCCGCGGGGGGGCAAGAGACCCAGTACTTC